This T cell receptor (beta chain) came from a study of early T cells in non-severe SARS-CoV-2 infection. This clonotype was recorded many times. Deletions cut 3 bases from V and 3 bases from J, with 8 bases between. This CDR3 is 12 amino acids long. Germline V gene data show CDR1 as SQVTM and CDR2 as ANQGSEA. TCRdb used MiXCR to reprocess the 5' RACE reads, holding one entry per CDR3 protein. Here the sample spans 48,000 or so distinct CDR3 sequences, approximately 5.7% being singletons. The source is an adult who was a healthcare worker with PCR-confirmed SARS-CoV-2 infection or an uninfected control (not recorded which). Sample: whole blood, taken at baseline. This sequence joins TRBV29-1 and TRBJ1-2; tentatively, D is TRBD1 (5 bases). CDR3 loop: CSVDATDYGYTF. CDR3 nucleotides: TGCAGCGTTGACGCGACAGACTATGGCTACACCTTC.